Each of the 14 T cell receptor beta chains below was sequenced from the same sample in a study of beta chain features in type 1 diabetes. TCRB transcripts that were expressed got sequenced, as all of the isolated RNA had been reverse transcribed. Data came from immunoSEQ multiplex PCR; TCRdb stores just in-frame clones and leaves some out. The sample has about 160,000 clones; around 7.9% are singletons. Their target antigens are unknown. Overall study findings and caveats: Patients with Type 1 diabetes showed moderately but significantly shorter TCRB CDR3s in all four CD4+ subsets.

What was sequenced was central memory CD4+ T cells from blood. These receptors all stem from a man aged 18 to 35 with type 1 diabetes.

This clone was found once. This chain uses TRBV30 with TRBJ2-5; D perhaps matches TRBD1 (6 bases). Germline loops: CDR1 GTSNPN, CDR2 SVGIG (reference sequence). CDR3 size: 14 residues. Between the trimmed V and J ends, which lost 3 bases and 0 bases, there was a span of 11 bases. The CDR3 coding sequence is TGTGCCTGGAGACAGGGAATTTACCAAGAGACCCAGTACTTC. Its translation: CAWRQGIYQETQYF.

Only a few counts were recorded for this clone. This sequence joins TRBV27 and TRBJ2-1, with a tentative D call TRBD2 (5 bases). Trimming shortened V by 3 bases and J by 1 base, and 13 bases separated the two germline ends. Looked up from germline, CDR1 is MNHEY and CDR2 is SMNVEV (reference sequence). The CDR3 is 16 amino acids. CDR3 sequence: CASSFEGLGSYNEQFF. CDR3 sequence (DNA): TGTGCCAGCAGTTTTGAGGGATTGGGGTCCTACAATGAGCAGTTCTTC.

This chain uses TRBV27 with TRBJ2-1; 8 bases line up with TRBD1. Germline V gene sequence: CDR1 MNHEY, CDR2 SMNVEV (reference sequence). The CDR3 covers 15 residues. Trimming took 5 bases from V and 6 from J; bases not matched to a gene: 9. The CDR3 nucleotides read TGTGCCAGCAGTGCTCACAGGGGGATCGTCAATGAGCAGTTCTTC. It yields the protein CASSAHRGIVNEQFF.

In this sample, this clone turned up a few times. The V and J genes are TRBV9 and TRBJ1-1; the D is unclear. V lost 4 bases and J 1 base, leaving 8 bases between the germline ends. The CDR3 runs 13 residues. CDR1 and CDR2 from the germline V gene are SGDLS and YYNGEE. The CDR3 loop reads CASSPVWNTEAFF. The CDR3 bases are TGTGCCAGCAGCCCAGTCTGGAACACTGAAGCTTTCTTT.

The V call is TRBV5-6, the J call TRBJ2-2; D is undetermined. Per germline, CDR1 SGHDT and CDR2 YYEEEE. Trimming pared 6 bases from V and 1 base from J, leaving 13 bases between. The CDR3 spans 15 residues. CDR3 region: CASTSWHMNTGELFF. CDR3 nucleotides: TGTGCCAGCACCTCATGGCACATGAACACCGGGGAGCTGTTTTTT.

The chain links TRBV2 to TRBJ2-2; 7 bases line up with TRBD1. Germline CDR1 reads SNHLY; CDR2 reads FYNNEI. The CDR3 runs to 13 residues. Trimming removed 7 bases from V and 6 bases from J; junction bases left unmatched: 5. The CDR3 protein is CASKVQGSGELFF. CDR3 bases: TGTGCCAGCAAAGTACAGGGGTCCGGGGAGCTGTTTTTT.

The chain carries TRBV6-1 and TRBJ2-7; D is possibly TRBD1 (5 bases). Trimming stripped 10 bases from V and 0 bases from J, with 19 bases between. There are 15 residues in the CDR3. CDR1 is MNHNS and CDR2 is SASEGT in the germline V gene. Written as DNA, the CDR3 is TGTGCCACTAGAAGATTACAGGCGAGCTCCTACGAGCAGTACTTC. Translated: CATRRLQASSYEQYF.

The chain employs TRBV14 and TRBJ2-1, with 11 bases fitting TRBD2. This CDR3 spans 16 amino acids. Germline CDR1 SGHDN, CDR2 FVKESK. Trimming at V came to 6 bases and at J to 3 bases, leaving 7 bases not matched to a gene. The CDR3 DNA sequence: TGTGCCAGCAGTTTTAGCGGGGGGGCTATCTACAATGAGCAGTTCTTC. This codes for CASSFSGGAIYNEQFF.

This clone came up a few times. V is TRBV2 and J is TRBJ1-5; perhaps TRBD1 as D (5 bases). Trimming removed 1 base from V and 2 bases from J, with 9 bases in between. The CDR3 has 15 residues. CDR1 is SNHLY and CDR2 is FYNNEI in the germline V gene. CDR3 residues: CASSEVRGGNQPQHF. In DNA, the CDR3 is TGTGCCAGCAGTGAAGTTAGGGGCGGCAATCAGCCCCAGCATTTT.

The V call is TRBV7-9, the J call TRBJ1-4; D gene ambiguous. This CDR3 has 12 residues. V was cut by 0 bases and J by 7 bases, with 3 bases left in between. Per germline, CDR1 SEHNR and CDR2 FQNEAQ (reference sequence). CDR3 DNA: TGTGCCAGCAGCTTAGCGAGTGAAAAACTGTTTTTT. The encoded protein is CASSLASEKLFF.

This clone has a handful of counts. V gene TRBV14 combines with J gene TRBJ2-7, with D tentatively TRBD2 (6 bases). The germline V gene has CDR1 SGHDN and CDR2 FVKESK. V lost 1 base and J 6 bases, leaving 22 bases between the germline ends. The CDR3 is 17 amino acids. CDR3: CASSQALLRDSAFEQYF. CDR3 nucleotide sequence: TGTGCCAGCAGCCAAGCCTTACTCCGGGACTCCGCTTTCGAGCAGTACTTC.

This clone has only a few counts. This chain connects TRBV7-2 to TRBJ2-5; 7 bases agree with TRBD1. V dropped 2 bases and J dropped 5; count of bases not matched to a gene: 2. This CDR3 has 13 residues. Germline assignment: CDR1 SGHTA and CDR2 FQGNSA. CDR3 DNA sequence: TGTGCCAGCAGCTTATTACAGGGGGAGACCCAGTACTTC. Protein sequence: CASSLLQGETQYF. The complete variable domain, with remaining parts taken from reference TRBV7-2 and TRBJ2-5, reads GAGVSQSPSNKVTEKGKDVELRCDPISGHTALYWYRQSLGQGLEFLIYFQGNSAPDKSGLPSDRFSAERTGGSVSTLTIQRTQQEDSAVYLCASSLLQGETQYFGPGTRLLVL.

This chain uses TRBV5-6 with TRBJ2-1; TRBD2 is a possible D gene (6 bases). The CDR3 contains 15 residues. The V gene's germline CDR1 is SGHDT and CDR2 YYEEEE. Trimming removed 4 bases from V and 8 bases from J, with 19 bases in between. The CDR3 sequence: CASSAVTRGEDEQFF. CDR3 coding DNA: TGTGCCAGCAGCGCCGTGACTAGGGGCGAGGATGAGCAGTTCTTC.

This clone was seen a few times. The V call is TRBV6-5, the J call TRBJ2-7; 8 nucleotides match TRBD2. Trimming removed 7 bases from V and 0 bases from J; junction bases left unmatched: 5. The CDR3 has 14 residues. The V gene's germline CDR1 is MNHEY and CDR2 SVGAGI. DNA for the CDR3: TGTGCCAGCAAGAATAGCGGGGTCTCCTACGAGCAGTACTTC. Translated, it gives CASKNSGVSYEQYF.